This T cell receptor (beta chain) is from a study of blood T cell repertoires in COVID-19. For the study at large: Both acute and convalescent COVID-19 samples were obtained from the United States, Italy and Spain. Nucleic acid was either cDNA or gDNA, and it came from T cells, B-cell-depleted T cells, or PBMCs.

This CDR3 is built from 15 residues. As processed by the authors: Amplification of reference gene primers provided the estimated nucleated cell counts. Only in-frame clones appear in the TCRdb table, and some are missing; sequencing was by immunoSEQ multiplex PCR. The V and J calls and clone size are taken from that table; D and trimming were inferred from the DNA. In the table there are under 250,000 clones, approximately 88% of which are singletons. The gene calls are TRBV21-1 and TRBJ1-6; TRBD1 is the table's D call, not checked against the DNA. TRBV21-1 is described as a pseudogene. The specimen sequenced was peripheral blood. The receptor was isolated from a middle-aged man with acute or convalescent COVID-19. Written as DNA, the CDR3 is TGTGCCAGCAGCCCCAGGGGGCCCGATAATTCACCCCTCCACTTT. Its protein is CASSPRGPDNSPLHF.